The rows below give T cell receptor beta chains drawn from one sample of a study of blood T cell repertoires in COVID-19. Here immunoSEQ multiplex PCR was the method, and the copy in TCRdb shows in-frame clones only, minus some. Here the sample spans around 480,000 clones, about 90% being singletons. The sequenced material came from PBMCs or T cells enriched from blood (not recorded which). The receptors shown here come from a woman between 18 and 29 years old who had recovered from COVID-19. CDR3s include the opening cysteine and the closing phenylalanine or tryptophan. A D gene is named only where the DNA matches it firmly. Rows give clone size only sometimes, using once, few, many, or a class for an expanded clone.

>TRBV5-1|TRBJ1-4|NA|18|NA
TGCGCCAGCAGCTTGGTGGGGCTCCTTGGCAGTTCTAATGAAAAACTGTTTTTT
CASSLVGLLGSSNEKLFF
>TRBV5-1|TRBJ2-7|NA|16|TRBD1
TGCGCCAGCAGCTTACCCGGGACAGTTCAATCCTACGAGCAGTACTTC
CASSLPGTVQSYEQYF
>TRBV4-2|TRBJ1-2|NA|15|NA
TGTGCCAGCAGCCAAGACGCAGAATCTGTCTATGGCTACACCTTC
CASSQDAESVYGYTF
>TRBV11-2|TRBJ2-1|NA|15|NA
TGTGCCAGCAGCTCCCTGGGGGGTTGGTACAATGAGCAGTTCTTC
CASSSLGGWYNEQFF
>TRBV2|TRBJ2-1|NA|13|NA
TGTGCCAGCAGTAGCGAGCCCTACAATGAGCAGTTCTTC
CASSSEPYNEQFF
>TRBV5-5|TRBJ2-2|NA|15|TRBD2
TGTGCCAGCAGCTTGGTAACTAGCGGTACCGGGGAGCTGTTTTTT
CASSLVTSGTGELFF
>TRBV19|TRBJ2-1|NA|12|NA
TGTGCCAGTAGTATAGGGCTGAATGAGCAGTTCTTC
CASSIGLNEQFF
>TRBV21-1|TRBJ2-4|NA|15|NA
TGTGCCAGCACGCGTAGCGGGTGGGCCAAAAACATTCAGTACTTC
CASTRSGWAKNIQYF
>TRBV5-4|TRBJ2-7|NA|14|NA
TGTGCCAGCAGCCGGAGGGACGGAACCTACGAGCAGTACTTC
CASSRRDGTYEQYF
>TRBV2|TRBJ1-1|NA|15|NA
TGTGCCAGCAGTGAGGGACCGGGGGTGAACACTGAAGCTTTCTTT
CASSEGPGVNTEAFF
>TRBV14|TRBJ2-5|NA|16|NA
TGTGCCAGCAGCCAAGAAATGCGAACGAACCAAGAGACCCAGTACTTC
CASSQEMRTNQETQYF
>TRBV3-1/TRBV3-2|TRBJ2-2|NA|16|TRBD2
TGTGCCAGCAGCCTCGGACTAGCGGATAACACCGGGGAGCTGTTTTTT
CASSLGLADNTGELFF
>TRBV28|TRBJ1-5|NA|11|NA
TGTGCCAGCAGTCCTGGGGGGACCCAGCATTTT
CASSPGGTQHF
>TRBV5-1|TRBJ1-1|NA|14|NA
TGCGCCAGCAGCTTGCCCCAGGGTGGTACTGAAGCTTTCTTT
CASSLPQGGTEAFF
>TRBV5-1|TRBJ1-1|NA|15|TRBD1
TGCGCCAGCAGCTTCGGGACAGGGATAGAGGCTGAAGCTTTCTTT
CASSFGTGIEAEAFF
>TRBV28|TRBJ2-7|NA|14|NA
TGTGCCAGCGGCTCCGGGACAACTTCCTACGAGCAGTACTTC
CASGSGTTSYEQYF
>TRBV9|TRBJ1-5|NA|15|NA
TGTGCCAGCAGCGCAGGTGGCAGTAGCAATCAGCCCCAGCATTTT
CASSAGGSSNQPQHF
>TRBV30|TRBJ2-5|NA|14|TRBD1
TGTGCCTGGAGTCGGACAGGGGGCCAAGAGACCCAGTACTTC
CAWSRTGGQETQYF
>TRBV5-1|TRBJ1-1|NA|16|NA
TGCGCCAGCAGCCCTGGAGAGGCAGGGGTGGGGACTGAAGCTTTCTTT
CASSPGEAGVGTEAFF
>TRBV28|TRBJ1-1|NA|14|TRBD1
TGTGCCAGCAGTGGGGACAGCCTGAACACTGAAGCTTTCTTT
CASSGDSLNTEAFF
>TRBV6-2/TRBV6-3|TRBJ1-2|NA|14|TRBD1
TGTGCCAGCAGTGACCCGAGACAGGGGCATGGCTACACCTTC
CASSDPRQGHGYTF
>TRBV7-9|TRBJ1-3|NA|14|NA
TGTGCCAGCAGCTTAAAGGGGTCTGGAAACACCATATATTTT
CASSLKGSGNTIYF
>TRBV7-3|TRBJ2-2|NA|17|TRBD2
TGTGCCAGCAGCTCCCAGCGGGGGGGCCCGAACACCGGGGAGCTGTTTTTT
CASSSQRGGPNTGELFF
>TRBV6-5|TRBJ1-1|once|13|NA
TGCGCCACCCGAGGTGAGGGCATCGCTGAAGCTTTCTTT
CATRGEGIAEAFF
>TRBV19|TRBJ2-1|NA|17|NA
TGTGCCAGTAGTATATCGGTTGGGGTTTCGGGGGTCGATGAGCAGTTCTTC
CASSISVGVSGVDEQFF
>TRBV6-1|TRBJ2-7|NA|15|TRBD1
TGTGCCAGCAGTGAAGCCCGACAGGGGGCGCGGGAGCAGTACTTC
CASSEARQGAREQYF
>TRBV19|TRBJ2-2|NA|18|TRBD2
TGTGCCAGTAGTATGTCTCCCGGGGGGGCCGTCGACACCGGGGAGCTGTTTTTT
CASSMSPGGAVDTGELFF
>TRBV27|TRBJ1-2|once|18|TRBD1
TGTGCCAGCAGTTCATTGGGGACAGGGGGAGGAGGGCCCTATGGCTACACCTTC
CASSSLGTGGGGPYGYTF
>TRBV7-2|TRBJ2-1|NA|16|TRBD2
TGTGCCAGCAGCCTATCAGCGGGAACGGTATACAATGAGCAGTTCTTC
CASSLSAGTVYNEQFF
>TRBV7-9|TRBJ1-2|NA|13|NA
TGTGCCAGCAGCTCGGGACTTTTTTATGGCTACACCTTC
CASSSGLFYGYTF
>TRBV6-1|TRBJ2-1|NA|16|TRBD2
TGTGCCAGCAGTGAAGGTCCTAGCGGGGGGGTATATGAGCAGTTCTTC
CASSEGPSGGVYEQFF
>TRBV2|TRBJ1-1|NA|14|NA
TGTGCCAGCAGTTTCTTACAGGGTATCGGGGAAGCTTTCTTT
CASSFLQGIGEAFF
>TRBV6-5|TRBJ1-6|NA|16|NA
TGTGCCAGCAGTTATCGGCAGGGTGGTGGTAATTCACCCCTCCACTTT
CASSYRQGGGNSPLHF
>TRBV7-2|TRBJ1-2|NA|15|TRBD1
TGTGCCAGCAGCTCAGAGACAGGGCTGGGCTATGGCTACACCTTC
CASSSETGLGYGYTF
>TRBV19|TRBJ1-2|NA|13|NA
TGTGCCAGTAGGATGGTCTATAACTATGGCTACACCTTC
CASRMVYNYGYTF
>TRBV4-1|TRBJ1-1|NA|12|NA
TGCGCCAGCAGCCCTCCTCTTTCTGAAGCTTTCTTT
CASSPPLSEAFF
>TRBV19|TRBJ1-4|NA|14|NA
TGTGCCAGTACCCCGGGACTCGAGGGGGAAAAACTGTTTTTT
CASTPGLEGEKLFF
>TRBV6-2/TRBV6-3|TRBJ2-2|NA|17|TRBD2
TGTGCCAGCAGTTACATGGCGGGGGGAATCGGTGGCGGGGAGCTGTTTTTT
CASSYMAGGIGGGELFF
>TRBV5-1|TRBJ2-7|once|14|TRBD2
TGCGCCAGCAGAGTGGGGGGGAGCGGGGCCGAGCAGTACTTC
CASRVGGSGAEQYF
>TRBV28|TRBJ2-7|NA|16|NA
TGTGCCAGCAGTTATGACAACCGGGACCCAGGGGACGAGCAGTACTTC
CASSYDNRDPGDEQYF
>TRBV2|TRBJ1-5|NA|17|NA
TGTGCCAGCAACAATAGCCCACAGGGAGGGGGTAATCAGCCCCAGCATTTT
CASNNSPQGGGNQPQHF
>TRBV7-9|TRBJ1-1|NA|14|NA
TGTGCCAGCAGCTTATTAGGAGGGAACACTGAAGCTTTCTTT
CASSLLGGNTEAFF
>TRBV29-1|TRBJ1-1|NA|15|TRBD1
TGCAGCGTATGGGACAGGGGGCTTATTGGCACTGAAGCTTTCTTT
CSVWDRGLIGTEAFF
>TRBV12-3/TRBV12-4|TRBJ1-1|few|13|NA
TGTGCCAGCAGTTTACAGGCGAACACTGAAGCTTTCTTT
CASSLQANTEAFF
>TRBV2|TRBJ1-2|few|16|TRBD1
TGTGCCAGCAGTGGGGGCCTCTATGGACAGGACTATGGCTACACCTTC
CASSGGLYGQDYGYTF
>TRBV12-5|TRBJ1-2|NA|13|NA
TGTGCTAGTGGTTCCGACAGCAACTATGGCTACACCTTC
CASGSDSNYGYTF